Listed below are T cell receptor beta chains from one sample, sequenced in a study of T cells in Graves' hyperthyroidism and ophthalmopathy. Each CDR3 protein gets one entry after TCRdb re-called the multiplex PCR reads with MiXCR. The data contain some 350,000 distinct CDR3 sequences, approximately 14% of them singletons. The sample was blood. These receptors were taken from a young woman with Graves' hyperthyroidism that later progressed to Graves' ophthalmopathy. The CDR3 runs from the conserved cysteine through the conserved F or W. D genes are given only for firm matches. Clone size is given for some rows only: seen once, a few or many times, or a class if the clone is expanded.

>few|TRBV7-8|TRBJ1-4|NA
TGTGCCAGCAGCGCAAGCGACGCAACTAATGAAAAACTGTTTTTT
CASSASDATNEKLFF
>many|TRBV7-2|TRBJ2-1|NA
TGTGCCAGCAGCTTAGCGATCAATGAGCAGTTCTTC
CASSLAINEQFF
>few|TRBV12-3/TRBV12-4|TRBJ1-1|TRBD1
TGTGCCAGCAGAGCCCGGTGGACAGGGATGAACACTGAAGCTTTCTTT
CASRARWTGMNTEAFF
>NA|TRBV20-1|TRBJ2-2|TRBD2
TGCAGTGCCAAACTGGCGGGGGGGACCGGGGAGCTGTTTTTT
CSAKLAGGTGELFF
>many|TRBV6-5|TRBJ1-2|NA
TGTGCCAGCAGTTACTCACAGGTCCAGGGAGGCTACACCTTC
CASSYSQVQGGYTF
>many|TRBV5-1|TRBJ2-5|NA
TGCGCCAGCAGCTTGGCCGTCCCCAACAGGGAGACCCAGTACTTC
CASSLAVPNRETQYF
>many|TRBV27|TRBJ2-7|NA
TGTGCCAGCAGTTTCAACGGGGACTACGAGCAGTACTTC
CASSFNGDYEQYF
>NA|TRBV19|TRBJ2-5|NA
TGTGCCAGTAAGATCGGACCAGCTCAAGAGACCCAGTACTTC
CASKIGPAQETQYF
>many|TRBV7-6|TRBJ1-1|NA
TGTGCCAGCAGCTCGTTAAGGGGGAACACTGAAGCTTTCTTT
CASSSLRGNTEAFF
>many|TRBV28|TRBJ2-2|TRBD2
TGTGCCAGCAGTTTCCCCGGGACTAGCGGGAGGGCCTCCAGGTTGGGGGAGCTGTTTTTT
CASSFPGTSGRASRLGELFF
>NA|TRBV5-5|TRBJ2-1|NA
TGTGCCAGCAGCTTGGCCTGGCTAGCGCGCAATGAGCAGTTCTTC
CASSLAWLARNEQFF
>NA|TRBV5-1|TRBJ1-1|NA
TGCGCCAGCAGCTTGGACTACCCCAACACTGAAGCTTTCTTT
CASSLDYPNTEAFF
>NA|TRBV7-9|TRBJ2-5|TRBD2
TGTGCCAGCAGCTTAGCCCACCCGGGACTAGCGGGACAAGAGACCCAGTACTTC
CASSLAHPGLAGQETQYF
>many|TRBV28|TRBJ2-5|TRBD2
TGTGCCAGCAGTTCTTGGGAGGGGCAGGAGACCCAGTACTTC
CASSSWEGQETQYF
>few|TRBV6-1|TRBJ1-6|NA
TGTGCCAGCAGTGAGGTTCTAAGAGATAATTCACCCCTCCACTTT
CASSEVLRDNSPLHF
>NA|TRBV9|TRBJ1-1|TRBD1
TGTGCCAGCAGCCCCCATCCAGGGGGCGGCACTGAAGCTTTCTTT
CASSPHPGGGTEAFF
>many|TRBV20-1|TRBJ1-1|NA
TGCAGTGCTACGGTAGCGGGGGGCTTGAACACTGAAGCTTTCTTT
CSATVAGGLNTEAFF
>NA|TRBV4-1|TRBJ1-4|NA
TGCGCCAGCAGCCAAGGAACAGGGTTTCTTCGGGAAAAACTGTTTTTT
CASSQGTGFLREKLFF
>many|TRBV6-6|TRBJ2-7|NA
TGTGCCAGCAGTTACTCGACGGGCGGGACACCCTACGAGCAGTACTTC
CASSYSTGGTPYEQYF
>many|TRBV30|TRBJ2-4|TRBD2
TGTGCCTGGAGCCTCGGGAGGGGCAGGATGGGAAACATTCAGTACTTC
CAWSLGRGRMGNIQYF
>NA|TRBV7-2|TRBJ2-1|NA
TGTGCCAGCAGCCAAGCCAGGGTCTCATCCTACGAGCAGTTCTTC
CASSQARVSSYEQFF
>many|TRBV29-1|TRBJ1-1|TRBD1
TGCAGCGTTGACCGTGGACAGGGGGACACTGAAGCTTTCTTT
CSVDRGQGDTEAFF
>many|TRBV20-1|TRBJ2-7|NA
TGCAGTGCTAGGGGCTCATTGCTTATGGACGAGCAGTACTTC
CSARGSLLMDEQYF
>NA|TRBV19|TRBJ2-1|TRBD2
TGTGCCAGTAAACTAGCGGGAGGGGTTGAGCAGTTCTTC
CASKLAGGVEQFF
>few|TRBV9|TRBJ2-2|TRBD2
TGTGCCAGCAGCATGACCGGGACTACCACCGGGGAGCTGTTTTTT
CASSMTGTTTGELFF
>many|TRBV30|TRBJ1-5|NA
TGTGCCTGGAGTGTACCGGGAAGCAATCAGCCCCAGCATTTT
CAWSVPGSNQPQHF
>few|TRBV4-2|TRBJ2-1|NA
TGTGCCAGCAGCCCCCTCATAGGTTACAATGAGCAGTTCTTC
CASSPLIGYNEQFF
>many|TRBV7-8|TRBJ2-7|TRBD2
TGTGCCAGCAGCCCAGAAGGAACCGGGAGGGCCTACGAGCAGTACTTC
CASSPEGTGRAYEQYF